A single sample gave rise to the 10 T cell receptor beta chains below, sequenced in a study of T cell clonotyping in hematopoietic cell transplantation. Profiling relied on immunoSEQ multiplex PCR, and the TCRdb table lists in-frame clones only, not all of them. The table has a few thousand clones, about 90% seen once. The sequenced sample was peripheral blood mononuclear cells, obtained 100 days after allogeneic stem cell transplant. Every receptor here comes from a male patient aged 70-85 years who had an allogeneic stem cell transplant from an unrelated donor, so T cells may come from the graft donor. Some clones in this sample may be carry-over from other donors' samples.

This clone is a singleton in its sample. The rearrangement links TRBV28 to TRBJ1-3, with no clear D. The V and J ends lost 3 bases and 1 base respectively, with 10 bases between them. Germline V gene data show CDR1 as MDHEN and CDR2 as SYDVKM. This CDR3 spans 15 amino acids. The CDR3 sequence is CASSFVRGSGNTIYF. The CDR3 DNA sequence: TGTGCCAGCAGTTTCGTCAGAGGGTCTGGAAACACCATATATTTT.

The chain uses TRBV2 and TRBJ1-2, with no clear D. The CDR3 covers 12 residues. Germline CDR1 reads SNHLY; CDR2 reads FYNNEI. Between the trimmed V and J ends, which lost 5 bases and 6 bases, there was a span of 10 bases. The CDR3 DNA sequence: TGTGCCAGCAGTACGAGGTGGGATGGCTACACCTTC. Its protein product is CASSTRWDGYTF.

V and J are TRBV5-4 and TRBJ2-1; 10 positions agree with TRBD1. CDR3 length: 15 amino acids. V dropped 4 bases and J dropped 6; count of bases not matched to a gene: 7. Per the germline V gene, CDR1 is SGHNT and CDR2 is YYREEE (reference sequence). The CDR3 DNA follows: TGTGCCAGCAGCCCCCGGGACAGGGGAGGCAATGAGCAGTTCTTC. It yields the protein CASSPRDRGGNEQFF. The full variable domain, in which reference TRBV5-4 and TRBJ2-1 provide the parts outside the CDR3, is ETGVTQSPTHLIKTRGQQVTLRCSSQSGHNTVSWYQQALGQGPQFIFQYYREEENGRGNFPPRFSGLQFPNYSSELNVNALELDDSALYLCASSPRDRGGNEQFFGPGTRLTVL.

This sequence joins TRBV13 and TRBJ2-7, with D possibly being TRBD2 (5 bases). The V end was cut by 5 bases, the J end by 6 bases, with 11 bases between. The CDR3 contains 12 residues. Germline CDR1 and CDR2: PRHDT and FYEKMQ (reference sequence). CDR3 protein: CASSPRAPEQYF. DNA for the CDR3: TGTGCCAGCAGCCCGCGGGCTCCCGAGCAGTACTTC.

The CDR3, as DNA: TGTGCCAGCAGCTCAACCCAAGACGGAGCAACTAATGAAAAACTGTTTTTT. Translated, it gives CASSSTQDGATNEKLFF. The chain recombines TRBV28 with TRBJ1-4; no firm D call. The CDR3 is 17 amino acids. Germline assignment: CDR1 MDHEN and CDR2 SYDVKM. V dropped 6 bases and J dropped 0 bases, with 17 bases sitting between them.

The rearrangement links TRBV10-3 to TRBJ2-1, with 11 bases aligning to TRBD2. Germline loops: CDR1 ENHRY, CDR2 SYGVKD. V lost 2 bases, J lost 0 bases, and 12 bases stayed unmatched. There are 20 residues in the CDR3. CDR3 in amino acids: CAISEPLGTSGLSSYNEQFF. The CDR3 DNA sequence: TGTGCCATCAGTGAGCCACTAGGGACTAGCGGATTAAGCTCCTACAATGAGCAGTTCTTC.

V and J are TRBV28 and TRBJ2-7; 7 bases fit TRBD1. Germline loops: CDR1 MDHEN, CDR2 SYDVKM. V shed 4 bases and J 2 bases; nucleotides not matched to a gene: 8. The CDR3 length is 15 residues. DNA of the CDR3: TGTGCCAGCAGTTCGGGAACCGGGACAGCCTACGAGCAGTACTTC. Translation: CASSSGTGTAYEQYF.

The rearrangement uses TRBV10-3 and TRBJ2-7, with D perhaps TRBD1 or TRBD2 (5 bases each). The CDR3 has 13 residues. V was trimmed by 6 bases and J by 5 bases, leaving 14 bases between them. Germline V lookup: CDR1 ENHRY, CDR2 SYGVKD. CDR3 sequence reads: CAIRRGRMDEQYF. The CDR3 nucleotides are TGTGCCATCAGGAGGGGCCGGATGGACGAGCAGTACTTC.

In nucleotides, the CDR3 is TGTGCCAGCAGCAAGAACCCCGGGACAGGGGTTGACAATGAGCAGTTCTTC. It encodes CASSKNPGTGVDNEQFF. The chain has TRBV6-4 and TRBJ2-1; 10 bases map to TRBD1. Germline CDR1 and CDR2: MRHNA and SNTAGT. The CDR3 is 17 residues long. V lost 6 bases and J lost 5; bases outside the gene matches: 13.

V usage is TRBV5-6 and J usage is TRBJ2-5; the D is unclear. Trimming pared 2 bases from V and 1 base from J, leaving 18 bases between. Germline CDR1 reads SGHDT; CDR2 reads YYEEEE. There are 17 residues in the CDR3. This chain's CDR3 is CASSFLPKELVQETQYF. The CDR3 DNA sequence: TGTGCCAGCAGCTTTCTTCCCAAAGAACTCGTCCAAGAGACCCAGTACTTC.